The 10 T cell receptor beta chains listed next were all sequenced from one sample in a study of identical twins. TCRdb analysed the 5' RACE reads with MiXCR anew, one entry per CDR3 protein. The sample includes 750,000 to 950,000 distinct CDR3 sequences, roughly an eighth of them seen just once. This sample was shared with a second study, whose subject was yellow fever vaccine responses in identical twins.

The sequenced sample consisted of PBMCs. These receptors were collected from a woman between 18 and 29 years old in good health.

The chain joins TRBV20-1 to TRBJ2-1, with 7 bases fitting TRBD2. Per the germline V gene, CDR1 is DFQATT and CDR2 is SNEGSKA (reference sequence). CDR3 size: 15 residues. Trimming took 6 bases from V and 0 from J; bases not matched to a gene: 8. CDR3 sequence (DNA): TGCAGTGCCACTTCGGGACTAAGCTCCTACAATGAGCAGTTCTTC. As protein: CSATSGLSSYNEQFF.

This clonotype was seen a handful of times. The DNA of the CDR3 is TGTGCCACCAGTGCCGTACTAGCGGGGGCCATCACAGATACGCAGTATTTT. As protein: CATSAVLAGAITDTQYF. The chain joins TRBV24-1 to TRBJ2-3; 11 nucleotides match TRBD2. In germline, CDR1 is KGHDR, CDR2 SFDVKD. J lost 2 bases, V lost 5 bases, and 8 bases had no gene match. This CDR3 spans 17 amino acids.

This clonotype was counted between two and nine times. The chain uses TRBV20-1 and TRBJ2-5; no clear D gene. Germline V gene data show CDR1 as DFQATT and CDR2 as SNEGSKA (reference sequence). This CDR3 comprises 11 residues. V lost 0 bases and J lost 4, with 3 bases in between. CDR3 DNA sequence: TGCAGTGCTAGAGAGACAGAGACCCAGTACTTC. Translated, it gives CSARETETQYF.

The V call is TRBV5-1, the J call TRBJ2-3; 11 nucleotides agree with TRBD2. V was clipped by 1 base and J by 2 bases; unmatched bases: 9. Germline CDR1 and CDR2: SGHRS and YFSETQ. The CDR3 is 18 residues long. CDR3 DNA: TGCGCCAGCAGCTTGAAACTAGCGGGGGCCACCATCACAGATACGCAGTATTTT. This encodes CASSLKLAGATITDTQYF.

This clonotype was observed a few times. The chain combines TRBV12-3 or TRBV12-4 with TRBJ1-4; tentatively, D is TRBD1 (6 bases). This CDR3 is 16 amino acids long. Deletions cut 4 bases from V and 8 bases from J, with 20 bases between. The CDR3, as DNA: TGTGCCAGCAGTTCGTCGGACAGAGCCACAGTGGAAAAACTGTTTTTT. This encodes CASSSSDRATVEKLFF.

This clonotype was observed a few times. The V gene is TRBV15, the J gene TRBJ2-2, with D perhaps matching TRBD1 (5 bases). Between the trimmed V and J ends, which lost 6 bases and 8 bases, there was a span of 13 bases. The germline V gene encodes CDR1 LNHNV and CDR2 YYDKDF (reference sequence). The CDR3 extends over 13 amino acids. CDR3 sequence: CATSWGLNGELFF. The CDR3 region has the DNA TGTGCCACCAGTTGGGGCCTCAATGGGGAGCTGTTTTTT.

Many counts were recorded for this clonotype. The CDR3 bases are TGTGCCAGCAGTCGACGGAATTGGATGACCTACAATGAGCAGTTCTTC. This codes for CASSRRNWMTYNEQFF. The chain recombines TRBV28 with TRBJ2-1; D is uncertain. Looked up from germline, CDR1 is MDHEN and CDR2 is SYDVKM. V lost 5 bases and J lost 2, with 16 bases in between. The CDR3 is 16 amino acids.

This clonotype was counted only a few times. The chain recombines TRBV7-7 with TRBJ1-4, with 8 bases lining up with TRBD1. CDR3 length: 12 amino acids. V dropped 5 bases and J dropped 13; count of bases not matched to a gene: 6. Germline V lookup: CDR1 SSHAT, CDR2 FNYEAQ (reference sequence). CDR3 protein: CASSPDRDTLFF. As DNA, the CDR3 is TGTGCCAGCAGCCCGGACAGGGATACACTGTTTTTT.

The rearrangement joins TRBV10-3 to TRBJ2-7, with TRBD1 as a possible D gene (6 bases). The CDR3 contains 13 residues. V was pared by 4 bases and J by 0 bases, with 7 bases between. The germline V gene has CDR1 ENHRY and CDR2 SYGVKD. Here the CDR3 reads CAISADSSYEQYV. CDR3 sequence (DNA): TGTGCCATCAGTGCGGACAGCTCCTACGAGCAGTACGTC.

V gene TRBV12-3 or TRBV12-4 combines with J gene TRBJ2-5; D perhaps matches TRBD2 (6 bases). There are 15 residues in the CDR3. V lost 6 bases, J lost 2 bases, and 16 bases lay in between. CDR3 loop: CASSRDSSIQETQYF. CDR3 nucleotides: TGTGCCAGCAGCCGGGACTCCTCAATACAAGAGACCCAGTACTTC.